This T cell receptor beta chain was identified during a study of early stage breast cancer tumors. TCRdb keeps only in-frame clones here, not all; method: immunoSEQ multiplex PCR. Of 35,000 to 45,000 clones listed, approximately 69% are singletons. V lost 6 bases and J lost 2, with 23 bases in between. The CDR3 loop spans 17 amino acids. Looked up from germline, CDR1 is MDHEN and CDR2 is SYDVKM. The rearrangement links TRBV28 to TRBJ2-7; D gene unclear. Sequencing was done on a sample of blood. This TCR derives from a person between 60 and 69 years old with breast cancer. Here the CDR3 reads CASRPEEVRVAPYEQYF. CDR3 DNA sequence: TGTGCCAGCAGACCCGAAGAGGTAAGGGTTGCACCCTACGAGCAGTACTTC.